The next 31 T cell receptor beta chains were all read from a single sample in a study of cytotoxic CD8 clonotypes in ibrutinib-treated CLL. Some clones are missing from TCRdb's copy, which holds only in-frame ones; the method was immunoSEQ multiplex PCR. The sample shows over 75,000 clones, about 78% of them seen only once. This specimen was PBMCs, taken after 12 months of ibrutinib treatment. All receptors derive from a human donor with chronic lymphocytic leukemia.

CDR3 region: CASGLGRGFNEKLFF. Written as DNA, the CDR3 is TGTGCTAGTGGTTTGGGGAGGGGCTTCAATGAAAAACTGTTTTTT. The V gene is TRBV12-5, the J gene TRBJ1-4, with D possibly matching TRBD1 (5 bases). The V gene lost 1 base and the J gene lost 5 bases, with 11 bases spanning the gap. The CDR3 length is 15 residues. Germline-derived CDR1 and CDR2 are LGHNT and FRNRAP.

J is TRBJ2-3 and V is TRBV19; 15 bases are a match to TRBD2. The CDR3 totals 20 residues. CDR1 is LNHDA and CDR2 is SQIVND in the germline V gene (reference sequence). V was clipped by 3 bases and J by 1 base; unmatched bases: 11. The CDR3 sequence is CASSITLPGLAGGRTDTQYF. The CDR3 coding sequence is TGTGCCAGTAGTATTACCCTCCCGGGACTAGCGGGGGGCCGCACAGATACGCAGTATTTT.

This clone was counted a few times. The chain recombines TRBV25-1 with TRBJ2-1; D not certain. The CDR3 has 11 residues. CDR1 MGHDK and CDR2 SYGVNS come from the germline V gene. The V gene lost 1 base and the J gene lost 7 bases, with 2 bases spanning the gap. The CDR3 reads CASSEFNEQFF. The DNA of the CDR3 is TGTGCCAGCAGTGAATTTAATGAGCAGTTCTTC.

This sequence joins TRBV7-9 and TRBJ2-2, with unresolved D. Germline V gives CDR1 SEHNR, CDR2 FQNEAQ (reference sequence). Trimming took 4 bases from V and 5 from J, leaving 5 bases between them. The CDR3 has 12 residues. CDR3 bases: TGTGCCAGCAGCTCACTAACCGGGGAGCTGTTTTTT. Its protein product is CASSSLTGELFF.

This clone was seen only a few times. The rearrangement uses TRBV5-1 and TRBJ2-7; D may be TRBD1 (5 bases). The CDR3 is made up of 13 amino acids. V lost 4 bases to trimming and J lost 2 bases, with 10 bases between them. In germline, CDR1 is SGHRS, CDR2 YFSETQ. CDR3: CASSTTGTYEQYF. CDR3 coding DNA: TGCGCCAGCAGCACTACAGGTACCTACGAGCAGTACTTC.

The chain couples TRBV5-6 to TRBJ2-7; no firm D call. Germline V gene lookup returns CDR1 SGHDT and CDR2 YYEEEE. This CDR3 region has 15 residues. V lost 2 bases to trimming and J lost 3 bases, with 15 bases between them. This chain's CDR3 is CASSFTVGSNYEQYF. The CDR3 coding sequence is TGTGCCAGCAGCTTTACCGTAGGATCCAACTACGAGCAGTACTTC.

The rearrangement uses TRBV20-1 and TRBJ1-1; no definite D call. The germline gives CDR1 DFQATT, CDR2 SNEGSKA (reference sequence). The V gene lost 3 bases and the J gene lost 1 base, with 3 bases spanning the gap. The CDR3 is made up of 11 amino acids. CDR3 in DNA: TGCAGTGCTAGGGGGAACACTGAAGCTTTCTTT. Its translation is CSARGNTEAFF.

The J gene is TRBJ2-7, the V gene TRBV28; 7 nucleotides match TRBD1. This CDR3 has 15 amino acids. Germline values: CDR1 MDHEN, CDR2 SYDVKM. The V gene end was trimmed by 7 bases and the J gene end by 6 bases; junction bases not matched to a gene: 15. The CDR3 nucleotides read TGTGCCAGCATAAATCTGATGACAGGGAGAGGCGAGCAGTACTTC. Its translation is CASINLMTGRGEQYF.

The V gene is TRBV9, the J gene TRBJ2-7; 7 nucleotides match TRBD1. Germline V gene data show CDR1 as SGDLS and CDR2 as YYNGEE. CDR3 length equals 14 residues. Germline trimming cut 4 bases from V and 3 bases from J; bases unmatched to any gene: 7. The CDR3 region is CASSPQGVGYEQYF. CDR3 DNA sequence: TGTGCCAGCAGCCCCCAGGGGGTCGGCTACGAGCAGTACTTC.

By share, this clone ranks as medium-sized. The CDR3 region has the DNA TGTGCCAGCAGCTGGGAGAAGGGACTGAACACTGAAGCTTTCTTT. Protein: CASSWEKGLNTEAFF. The chain joins TRBV5-6 to TRBJ1-1, with D maybe TRBD1 (5 bases). Trimming took off 3 bases at V and 0 bases at J, with 12 bases between the two ends. CDR3 size: 15 residues. Germline V gene sequence: CDR1 SGHDT, CDR2 YYEEEE.

The chain has TRBV5-1 and TRBJ2-5, with a possible D match to TRBD1 (7 bases). Trimming removed 3 bases at V and 4 bases at J, with 10 bases between. Germline CDR1 is SGHRS and CDR2 is YFSETQ. This CDR3 has 13 amino acids. In DNA, the CDR3 is TGCGCCAGCAGCTGGGGGGACAGAGAGACCCAGTACTTC. It is translated as CASSWGDRETQYF.

This chain links TRBV30 with TRBJ2-5; no firm D call. The CDR3 consists of 11 residues. Germline CDR1 and CDR2: GTSNPN and SVGIG (reference sequence). V gave up 0 bases and J gave up 10 bases, with 9 bases separating them. The CDR3 spells CAWSVRGGQYF. The CDR3 nucleotides are TGTGCCTGGAGTGTACGCGGTGGCCAGTACTTC.

This clone was observed once. The rearrangement links TRBV30 to TRBJ2-7; either TRBD1 or TRBD2 may supply D (5 bases each). The V end lost 3 bases, the J end lost 6 bases, and 21 bases lay between the germline ends. The CDR3 sequence is 15 residues long. Germline-derived CDR1 and CDR2 are GTSNPN and SVGIG (reference sequence). CDR3 protein: CAWRIPALGRSEQYF. The CDR3 DNA reads TGTGCCTGGAGAATCCCCGCCTTGGGACGCTCCGAGCAGTACTTC.

V is TRBV7-2 and J is TRBJ2-5; unclear D gene. The CDR3 has 11 residues. V was trimmed by 3 bases and J by 5 bases, leaving 4 bases between them. Per the germline V gene, CDR1 is SGHTA and CDR2 is FQGNSA. The CDR3 DNA reads TGTGCCAGCAGCTTTGGGGAGACCCAGTACTTC. Encoded protein: CASSFGETQYF.

The CDR3 loop is CASSLDRPDHEQYF. The CDR3 nucleotides read TGCGCCAGCAGCTTGGACCGTCCAGATCACGAGCAGTACTTC. V and J are TRBV5-1 and TRBJ2-7; the D is unclear. The CDR3 has 14 amino acids. V was cut by 0 bases and J by 5 bases, with 12 bases left in between. CDR1 is SGHRS and CDR2 is YFSETQ in the germline V gene.

The rearrangement joins TRBV7-2 to TRBJ2-3; D might be TRBD1 (6 bases). CDR1 is SGHTA and CDR2 is FQGNSA in the germline V gene. The CDR3 has 15 residues. V lost 3 bases and J 1 base, leaving 11 bases between the germline ends. The CDR3 DNA reads TGTGCCAGCAGCTTGGGGGCGGGCCGCACAGATACGCAGTATTTT. Its translation is CASSLGAGRTDTQYF.

This clone was seen a few times. This sequence joins TRBV5-1 and TRBJ2-1, with 8 bases lining up with TRBD2. Germline loops: CDR1 SGHRS, CDR2 YFSETQ. The CDR3 runs to 13 residues. V trimming: 3 bases; J trimming: 7 bases; junction bases outside the gene matches: 3. For the CDR3, the DNA is TGCGCCAGCAGCTCGGGACTAGATAATGAGCAGTTCTTC. Its translation: CASSSGLDNEQFF. The full variable domain, rest sourced from reference TRBV5-1 and TRBJ2-1, is KAGVTQTPRYLIKTRGQQVTLSCSPISGHRSVSWYQQTPGQGLQFLFEYFSETQRNKGNFPGRFSGRQFSNSRSEMNVSTLELGDSALYLCASSSGLDNEQFFGPGTRLTVL.

V usage is TRBV9 and J usage is TRBJ2-7; possibly TRBD1 or TRBD2 for D (7 bases each). There are 16 residues in the CDR3. Germline CDR1 and CDR2: SGDLS and YYNGEE. Trimming left V 0 bases short and J 2 bases short, with 15 bases between. CDR3: CASSVAQGGFPYEQYF. The CDR3 DNA follows: TGTGCCAGCAGCGTAGCTCAGGGGGGGTTTCCCTACGAGCAGTACTTC. Full variable domain (rest looked up from reference TRBV9 and TRBJ2-7): DSGVTQTPKHLITATGQRVTLRCSPRSGDLSVYWYQQSLDQGLQFLIQYYNGEERAKGNILERFSAQQFPDLHSELNLSSLELGDSALYFCASSVAQGGFPYEQYFGPGTRLTVT.

V and J are TRBV5-1 and TRBJ2-7, with TRBD2 as a possible D gene (6 bases). The CDR3 contains 15 residues. Germline assignment: CDR1 SGHRS and CDR2 YFSETQ. V gave up 2 bases and J gave up 0 bases, with 12 bases separating them. This chain's CDR3 is CASSFGGLSSYEQYF. The CDR3, as DNA: TGCGCCAGCAGCTTCGGAGGGTTGAGCTCCTACGAGCAGTACTTC.

The chain couples TRBV28 to TRBJ2-5; D is undetermined. Germline V lookup: CDR1 MDHEN, CDR2 SYDVKM. V lost 8 bases and J 2 bases, leaving 15 bases between the germline ends. The CDR3 loop spans 14 amino acids. In nucleotides, the CDR3 is TGTGCCAGCCACAACCGACCCATACAAGAGACCCAGTACTTC. It yields the protein CASHNRPIQETQYF.

CDR3 protein: CASMEWKREKLFF. The CDR3 DNA sequence: TGTGCCAGCATGGAATGGAAGAGGGAAAAACTGTTTTTT. This rearrangement joins TRBV7-9 to TRBJ1-4; D is uncertain. Trimming left V 7 bases short and J 8 bases short, with 14 bases between. The CDR3 spans 13 residues. Germline V lookup: CDR1 SEHNR, CDR2 FQNEAQ (reference sequence).

The J gene is TRBJ1-1, the V gene TRBV19; the D gene is possibly TRBD1 (6 bases). V lost 9 bases and J lost 7, with 21 bases in between. Germline V gene lookup returns CDR1 LNHDA and CDR2 SQIVND (reference sequence). The CDR3 length is 14 residues. This CDR3 reads CASIDRFFSIEAFF. The CDR3 coding sequence is TGTGCCAGCATTGACAGGTTTTTTAGCATTGAAGCTTTCTTT. The whole variable domain, filled in from reference TRBV19 and TRBJ1-1, reads DGGITQSPKYLFRKEGQNVTLSCEQNLNHDAMYWYRQDPGQGLRLIYYSQIVNDFQKGDIAEGYSVSREKKESFPLTVTSAQKNPTAFYLCASIDRFFSIEAFFGQGTRLTVV.

A single count supports this clone. V gene TRBV2 combines with J gene TRBJ1-1; 7 positions agree with TRBD1. Germline V CDR1 and CDR2: SNHLY, FYNNEI. CDR3 length: 14 residues. The junction had 8 bases not matched to a gene; V was cut back by 6 bases and J by 4 bases. The CDR3 DNA sequence: TGTGCCAGCAGGCCCAGGGGGGACGGCACTGAAGCTTTCTTT. The encoded protein is CASRPRGDGTEAFF.

The chain uses TRBV18 and TRBJ2-3; D ambiguous. Looked up from germline, CDR1 is KGHSH and CDR2 is LQKENI. The CDR3 sequence is 13 residues long. Trimming removed 0 bases at V and 3 bases at J, with 4 bases between. CDR3 DNA: TGTGCCAGCTCACCACCGTCGACAGATACGCAGTATTTT. This sequence encodes CASSPPSTDTQYF.

The chain recombines TRBV6-6 with TRBJ2-5; a possible D gene is TRBD2 (6 bases). V was clipped by 4 bases and J by 4 bases, with 16 bases between them. This CDR3 is 15 amino acids long. Germline-derived CDR1 and CDR2 are MNHNY and SVGAGI (reference sequence). In DNA, the CDR3 is TGTGCCAGCAGTTCCGCGGGGCAGGGAGGAGAGACCCAGTACTTC. It specifies CASSSAGQGGETQYF.

The V gene is TRBV10-3, the J gene TRBJ2-7; possibly TRBD1 for D (5 bases). The CDR3 sequence is 14 residues long. Germline loops: CDR1 ENHRY, CDR2 SYGVKD. V lost 3 bases and J 5 bases, leaving 14 bases between the germline ends. CDR3 DNA: TGTGCCATCAGTGACGGGCAGGGTCCCAACGAGCAGTACTTC. The encoded protein is CAISDGQGPNEQYF.

This clone was observed a handful of times. This rearrangement joins TRBV19 to TRBJ2-7, with D tentatively TRBD1 (5 bases). The germline V gene has CDR1 LNHDA and CDR2 SQIVND (reference sequence). Between the trimmed V and J ends, which lost 7 bases and 2 bases, there was a span of 12 bases. The CDR3 is 13 residues long. The CDR3 sequence: CASKFTGTYEQYF. DNA of the CDR3: TGTGCCAGTAAGTTTACAGGTACCTACGAGCAGTACTTC.

The chain joins TRBV5-6 to TRBJ1-1, with TRBD1 as a possible D gene (5 bases). Germline CDR1 reads SGHDT; CDR2 reads YYEEEE. V lost 0 bases to trimming and J lost 5 bases, with 11 bases between them. CDR3 length: 14 residues. The CDR3 DNA follows: TGTGCCAGCAGCTTGGAGCGGGGGTGGACTGAAGCTTTCTTT. Protein: CASSLERGWTEAFF.

The V call is TRBV6-5, the J call TRBJ1-2; the D gene is possibly TRBD1 (5 bases). V was shortened by 5 bases and J by 2 bases, with 12 bases between the two germline ends. The length of the CDR3 is 14 residues. The germline gives CDR1 MNHEY, CDR2 SVGAGI. As DNA, the CDR3 is TGTGCCAGCAGTCCCACGACAGCGAACTATGGCTACACCTTC. Encoded protein: CASSPTTANYGYTF.

This chain connects TRBV6-5 to TRBJ2-7, with D perhaps matching TRBD2 (5 bases). CDR3 length: 13 residues. Trimming pared 6 bases from V and 7 bases from J, leaving 16 bases between. Germline V CDR1 and CDR2: MNHEY, SVGAGI. The CDR3 sequence is CASSADTSGEQYF. The CDR3 nucleotides read TGTGCCAGCAGCGCTGACACCTCGGGGGAGCAGTACTTC.

The gene calls are TRBV10-3 and TRBJ2-7; tentative D call: TRBD2 (5 bases). This CDR3 region has 16 residues. Germline V gives CDR1 ENHRY, CDR2 SYGVKD. Trimming removed 6 bases from V and 4 bases from J, with 22 bases in between. The CDR3 DNA reads TGTGCCATCAGGGTTCCTAAGGGTGATAGAGGGTACGAGCAGTACTTC. Its translation is CAIRVPKGDRGYEQYF.